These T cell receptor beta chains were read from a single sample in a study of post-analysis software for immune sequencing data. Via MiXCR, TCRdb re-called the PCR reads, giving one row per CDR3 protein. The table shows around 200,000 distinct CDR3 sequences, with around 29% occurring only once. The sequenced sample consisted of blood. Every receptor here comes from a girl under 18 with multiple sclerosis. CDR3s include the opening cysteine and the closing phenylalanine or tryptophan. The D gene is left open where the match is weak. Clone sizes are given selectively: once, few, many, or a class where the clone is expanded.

DNA: TGTGCCAGCAGTTGGCAGGGGAACACTGAAGCTTTCTTT
CDR3: CASSWQGNTEAFF
V: TRBV6-6
size: few
D: NA
J: TRBJ1-1

DNA: TGCGCCAGCAGCCAATATGCGAGGTCACCCCTCCACTTT
CDR3: CASSQYARSPLHF
V: TRBV4-1
size: few
D: NA
J: TRBJ1-6

DNA: TGTGCCATCTACGACCCGTCTTACTCTGGGGCCAACGTCCTGACTTTC
CDR3: CAIYDPSYSGANVLTF
V: TRBV10-3
size: NA
D: NA
J: TRBJ2-6

DNA: TGTGCCAGCAGCCCTACTAGGGGAAGCACAGATACGCAGTATTTT
CDR3: CASSPTRGSTDTQYF
V: TRBV7-2
size: few
D: NA
J: TRBJ2-3

DNA: TGCAGCGTTCTGCGGGGGAAGAATGAAAAACTGTTTTTT
CDR3: CSVLRGKNEKLFF
V: TRBV29-1
size: many
D: NA
J: TRBJ1-4

DNA: TGTGCCACGGGCGAGATCGACACAGATACGCAGTATTTT
CDR3: CATGEIDTDTQYF
V: TRBV10-3
size: once
D: NA
J: TRBJ2-3

DNA: TGTGCCAGCAGCCTCCTAAATCGGGGGGGCTCCTACAATGAGCAGTTCTTC
CDR3: CASSLLNRGGSYNEQFF
V: TRBV14
size: many
D: TRBD2
J: TRBJ2-1

DNA: TGTGCCAGCAGATGGGGGACTAGCGGGGACGTAGATACGCAGTATTTT
CDR3: CASRWGTSGDVDTQYF
V: TRBV6-2/TRBV6-3
size: few
D: TRBD2
J: TRBJ2-3

DNA: TGTGCCATCAGTACGGGACATCCTCAAGTAGGAGGATCACCCCTCCACTTT
CDR3: CAISTGHPQVGGSPLHF
V: TRBV10-3
size: many
D: NA
J: TRBJ1-6

DNA: TGCAGTGCTCCGAGACAGGGTAGGACTAATGAAAAACTGTTTTTT
CDR3: CSAPRQGRTNEKLFF
V: TRBV20-1
size: few
D: TRBD1
J: TRBJ1-4

DNA: TGTGCCAGCAGTTTGGGGGCGGGCACTGAAGCTTTCTTT
CDR3: CASSLGAGTEAFF
V: TRBV27
size: few
D: NA
J: TRBJ1-1

DNA: TGCGCCAGCAGCTCCGGGTCCAGGCAAGAGACCCAGTACTTC
CDR3: CASSSGSRQETQYF
V: TRBV5-1
size: NA
D: NA
J: TRBJ2-5

DNA: TGCGCCAGCAGCCCGGTCACGGGGAATTCACCCCTCCACTTT
CDR3: CASSPVTGNSPLHF
V: TRBV4-1
size: many
D: NA
J: TRBJ1-6

DNA: TGTGCCAGCAGCCCCGCCGGGACAGGGGGCAATCAGCCCCAGCATTTT
CDR3: CASSPAGTGGNQPQHF
V: TRBV4-2
size: NA
D: TRBD1
J: TRBJ1-5

DNA: TGCGCCAGCAGCTCGGCGGGGGGGCCGGGTAATGAGCAGTTCTTC
CDR3: CASSSAGGPGNEQFF
V: TRBV5-1
size: many
D: TRBD2
J: TRBJ2-1

DNA: TGCGCCAGCAGCTTGGGAGGAGACTATGGCTACACCTTC
CDR3: CASSLGGDYGYTF
V: TRBV5-1
size: few
D: NA
J: TRBJ1-2

DNA: TGCAGTGCCCGAGGTGGGGGGAACTATGGCTACACCTTC
CDR3: CSARGGGNYGYTF
V: TRBV20-1
size: NA
D: NA
J: TRBJ1-2

DNA: TGTGCCAGCAGCTTGATACCGGGGAACACTGAAGCTTTCTTT
CDR3: CASSLIPGNTEAFF
V: TRBV5-5
size: NA
D: NA
J: TRBJ1-1

DNA: TGTGCCAGCAGTCTTCGCAGGGGCGCGGGGTACGAGCAGTACTTC
CDR3: CASSLRRGAGYEQYF
V: TRBV28
size: NA
D: NA
J: TRBJ2-7

DNA: TGTGCTAGTGGTGTTGGGGGAATGAACACTGAAGCTTTCTTT
CDR3: CASGVGGMNTEAFF
V: TRBV12-5
size: NA
D: NA
J: TRBJ1-1

DNA: TGTGCCAGCAGTTCGGACAGGGGAACAGATACGCAGTATTTT
CDR3: CASSSDRGTDTQYF
V: TRBV28
size: many
D: TRBD1
J: TRBJ2-3

DNA: TGTGCCAGCAGCGGGGCTAGCTCCGGTGAGCAGTTCTTC
CDR3: CASSGASSGEQFF
V: TRBV9
size: NA
D: NA
J: TRBJ2-1

DNA: TGTGCCAGCTCACCCGGGACACGACCCTACAATGAGCAGTTCTTC
CDR3: CASSPGTRPYNEQFF
V: TRBV18
size: many
D: NA
J: TRBJ2-1

DNA: TGTGCCAGCAGCTTAGATACAGCCGGTAACTATGGCTACACCTTC
CDR3: CASSLDTAGNYGYTF
V: TRBV7-2
size: few
D: NA
J: TRBJ1-2

DNA: TGTGCCAGTACTAGCGGACTATTCTACGAGCAGTACTTC
CDR3: CASTSGLFYEQYF
V: TRBV2
size: many
D: TRBD2
J: TRBJ2-7

DNA: TGTGCCAGCAGCTTAGCGGGGACACTCCAAGAGACCCAGTACTTC
CDR3: CASSLAGTLQETQYF
V: TRBV7-9
size: many
D: NA
J: TRBJ2-5

DNA: TGTGCCAGCAGTGAGAGGGATCAAGAGACCCAGTACTTC
CDR3: CASSERDQETQYF
V: TRBV6-1
size: NA
D: NA
J: TRBJ2-5

DNA: TGTGCCGGCAGCTTAACCCCCCAATCCGGGGACTATGGCTACACCTTC
CDR3: CAGSLTPQSGDYGYTF
V: TRBV7-2
size: many
D: NA
J: TRBJ1-2

DNA: TGCGCCAGCAGCTTGGCCGCGGGAGTTGAGACCCAGTACTTC
CDR3: CASSLAAGVETQYF
V: TRBV5-1
size: many
D: TRBD2
J: TRBJ2-5

DNA: TGTGCCAGCAGCGTAGAAGGGGGACTAGTAAATGAGCAGTTCTTC
CDR3: CASSVEGGLVNEQFF
V: TRBV9
size: NA
D: TRBD2
J: TRBJ2-1

DNA: TGTGCCAGCAGTTTCGGTAGTAACGGGGAGCTGTTTTTT
CDR3: CASSFGSNGELFF
V: TRBV6-5
size: many
D: NA
J: TRBJ2-2

DNA: TGTGCCAGCAGCATACGACAGGGACGAACTGAAGCTTTCTTT
CDR3: CASSIRQGRTEAFF
V: TRBV7-8
size: NA
D: TRBD1
J: TRBJ1-1

DNA: TGTGCCAGCAGCTCCGAAATTGACAGCTACGAGCAGTACTTC
CDR3: CASSSEIDSYEQYF
V: TRBV7-8
size: NA
D: NA
J: TRBJ2-7

DNA: TGTGCCATCCGTAACCCAGGGGCTACCCCCGAGCAGTACTTC
CDR3: CAIRNPGATPEQYF
V: TRBV10-3
size: NA
D: NA
J: TRBJ2-7

DNA: TGCGCCAGCAGCCCATCACCGCGACGAAGCTCCTACAATGAGCAGTTCTTC
CDR3: CASSPSPRRSSYNEQFF
V: TRBV5-1
size: many
D: NA
J: TRBJ2-1

DNA: TGCGCCAGCAGCGAACAAGGACTAGCGGGGGGAGAGACCCAGTTCTTC
CDR3: CASSEQGLAGGETQFF
V: TRBV7-2
size: NA
D: TRBD2
J: TRBJ2-1

DNA: TGTGCCAGCAGCTCAGAAGCGGGTTCCTACAATGAGCAGTTCTTC
CDR3: CASSSEAGSYNEQFF
V: TRBV11-2
size: NA
D: NA
J: TRBJ2-1

DNA: TGTGCCAGCAGCGTAGGGACGGGCTTGAGCTCCTACGAGCAGTACTTC
CDR3: CASSVGTGLSSYEQYF
V: TRBV9
size: few
D: NA
J: TRBJ2-7

DNA: TGTGCCAGCAGTTTATTAGTGGCCCTTAATCAGCCCCAGCATTTT
CDR3: CASSLLVALNQPQHF
V: TRBV28
size: many
D: NA
J: TRBJ1-5

DNA: TGTGCCACCGGAGTGGCGGCTAGCGGAAACACCGGGGAGCTGTTTTTT
CDR3: CATGVAASGNTGELFF
V: TRBV28
size: few
D: TRBD2
J: TRBJ2-2

DNA: TGTGCCATCAAGGGGACAGCGCTCTCCTACGAGCAGTACTTC
CDR3: CAIKGTALSYEQYF
V: TRBV10-3
size: many
D: TRBD1
J: TRBJ2-7

DNA: TGTGCCAGCAGCCCGGGGGGGGTGTACAATGAGCAGTACTTC
CDR3: CASSPGGVYNEQYF
V: TRBV5-5
size: NA
D: TRBD2
J: TRBJ2-7

DNA: TGTGCCAGCAGTTTACTTGCGGGGAATCCTGAAGCTTTCTTT
CDR3: CASSLLAGNPEAFF
V: TRBV28
size: NA
D: NA
J: TRBJ1-1

DNA: TGTGCCAGCAGCACCATCCAGACAGCAGGAAACCCCAATGAAAAACTGTTTTTT
CDR3: CASSTIQTAGNPNEKLFF
V: TRBV5-6
size: few
D: NA
J: TRBJ1-4

DNA: TGTGCCAGCAGCGTAGGTTGGGACAGGCCCTACAATGAGCAGTTCTTC
CDR3: CASSVGWDRPYNEQFF
V: TRBV7-9
size: many
D: TRBD1
J: TRBJ2-1

DNA: TGTGCCAGCACCCTTCTAGCGGGGGAAGAGACCCAGTACTTC
CDR3: CASTLLAGEETQYF
V: TRBV11-2
size: few
D: TRBD2
J: TRBJ2-5

DNA: TGTGCCAGCTCACCAACACCGGCCGGAGTGAACACTGAAGCTTTCTTT
CDR3: CASSPTPAGVNTEAFF
V: TRBV18
size: once
D: NA
J: TRBJ1-1

DNA: TGTGCCTGGAGCGGGGGGCCTGAAGCTTTCTTT
CDR3: CAWSGGPEAFF
V: TRBV30
size: NA
D: NA
J: TRBJ1-1

DNA: TGCGCCAGCAGCTTGAAGGGGTTTGGAAACACCATATATTTT
CDR3: CASSLKGFGNTIYF
V: TRBV5-1
size: NA
D: NA
J: TRBJ1-3

DNA: TGTGCCAGCAGCCCTAGCCCCGGACGCGGTAGAAGCACAGATACGCAGTATTTT
CDR3: CASSPSPGRGRSTDTQYF
V: TRBV9
size: many
D: NA
J: TRBJ2-3

DNA: TGTGCCAGCAGCCAACTAGCGGTCCCCGGGGAGCAGTACTTC
CDR3: CASSQLAVPGEQYF
V: TRBV14
size: few
D: TRBD2
J: TRBJ2-7

DNA: TGCAGTGCTAGAGATTGGGCTAGCGGGGGTGGGGAGACCCAGTACTTC
CDR3: CSARDWASGGGETQYF
V: TRBV20-1
size: many
D: TRBD2
J: TRBJ2-5

DNA: TGTGCCAGCAGCAGGGACATAGGCGCAGATGCGCAGTATTTT
CDR3: CASSRDIGADAQYF
V: TRBV12-3/TRBV12-4
size: NA
D: NA
J: TRBJ2-3

DNA: TGCAGTGCGGGGACAGGGGGCAACTACGAGCAGTACTTC
CDR3: CSAGTGGNYEQYF
V: TRBV20-1
size: many
D: TRBD1
J: TRBJ2-7

DNA: TGTGCCAGCCACCGGTCAGGGGCCGGTCCCGGTAATGAGCAGTTCTTC
CDR3: CASHRSGAGPGNEQFF
V: TRBV12-3/TRBV12-4
size: many
D: NA
J: TRBJ2-1